This T cell receptor (beta chain) is from a study of cytomegalovirus exposure and HLA in healthy donors. The study, taken as a whole, reports: Most observed TCR sequences were rare, whereas some public TCRs were detected in many donors. Excluded: some indistinguishable V segments such as TRBV6-2 and TRBV6-3. A later analysis linked a missense DCLRE1C variant to TCR beta V- and J-gene trimming. It emerged from a later analysis that several of the most significant clusters appeared to be linked to common viral pathogens.

There are 14 residues in the CDR3. Germline CDR1 and CDR2: LGHNA and YSLEER. J gave up 4 bases and V 2 bases, and 4 bases lay outside the gene matches. The primer mix had 60 Vbeta and 13 Jbeta primers. The table came from immunoSEQ multiplex PCR; TCRdb's copy has only in-frame clones and leaves some out. The data show approximately 150,000 clones, roughly 80% seen once. Note on this clone: Its specificity is unknown.

Material: PBMCs. V usage is TRBV4-3 and J usage is TRBJ2-7; 8 nucleotides line up with TRBD1. The clonotype comes from a woman in her 40s in good health and CMV-seronegative. Here the CDR3 reads CASSQRTGKYEQYF. The CDR3 DNA reads TGCGCCAGCAGCCAAAGGACAGGGAAATACGAGCAGTACTTC.